The 26 T cell receptor beta chains below were found in one sample sequenced in a study of Graves' ophthalmopathy and Graves' hyperthyroidism (dated by TCRdb to 2017 to 2018). The sequencer was an Illumina HiSeq 2000. For repertoire sequencing, the TCR beta CDR3 regions were amplified from RNA transcripts. HTBI primers and the Qiagen OneStep RT-PCR kit were used in a first-round RT-PCR, which was followed by a second-round multiplex PCR, size selection and purification. Using fastp trimming at Q25 and MiXCR clonotype assembly, TCRdb reanalyzed the public sequencing data and kept in-frame beta chains. Every distinct CDR3 protein forms one entry, paired with its most common genes and DNA. This sample comprises about 700,000 distinct CDR3 sequences, 35% to 50% of them detected only once. Together, the top ten hold 35% to 55% of the sample. The sample consisted of peripheral blood. Receptors originate from an adult man with Graves' ophthalmopathy.

This chain uses TRBV4-1 with TRBJ2-7; 12 nucleotides agree with TRBD2. J gave up 6 bases and V 0 bases, and 6 bases lay outside the gene matches. This CDR3 is 16 amino acids long. CDR1 is MGHRA and CDR2 is YSYEKL in the germline V gene. The CDR3 is CASSQDSLAGGGEQYF. DNA of the CDR3: TGCGCCAGCAGCCAAGATAGTCTAGCGGGAGGGGGCGAGCAGTACTTC.

Note on this clonotype: A junction boundary mismatches the germline segment, possibly from a read error. This chain uses TRBV24-1 with TRBJ1-5, with D perhaps TRBD1 (5 bases). Germline assignment: CDR1 KGHDR and CDR2 SFDVKD. The CDR3 spans 15 residues. As DNA, the CDR3 is TGTGCCAGCAGTCCTGCGGGAGGGGGCAATCAGCCCCAGCATTTT. It translates to CASSPAGGGNQPQHF.

This clonotype was seen only a few times. The gene calls are TRBV29-1 and TRBJ1-2; D might be TRBD1 (6 bases). Germline lookup yields CDR1 SQVTM and CDR2 ANQGSEA. The CDR3 has 12 residues. Trimming left V 8 bases short and J 2 bases short, with 12 bases between. CDR3 residues: CSPPGGNYGYTF. In nucleotides, the CDR3 is TGCAGCCCCCCTGGGGGCAACTATGGCTACACCTTC.

The chain employs TRBV25-1 and TRBJ2-2; the D gene could be TRBD1 or TRBD2 (5 bases each). The V and J ends lost 6 bases and 4 bases respectively, with 24 bases between them. The CDR3 covers 18 residues. The germline V gene encodes CDR1 MGHDK and CDR2 SYGVNS. CDR3 sequence (DNA): TGTGCCAGCAGCCAAGATCCCCACATGGGGGTGGCCACCGGGGAGCTGTTTTTT. Translating it yields CASSQDPHMGVATGELFF.

The chain is built from TRBV2 and TRBJ1-2; D unclear. The CDR3 is 14 amino acids. Looked up from germline, CDR1 is SNHLY and CDR2 is FYNNEI. The V end lost 3 bases, the J end lost 4 bases, and 12 bases lay between the germline ends. The DNA for the CDR3 is TGTGCCAGCAGTGACAGTTGGGCATCCTATGGCTACACCTTC. Its protein is CASSDSWASYGYTF.

This clonotype was seen more than once but under ten times. The chain joins TRBV9 to TRBJ1-4; TRBD1 might be the D (5 bases). With 4 bases removed from V and 0 bases from J, the gap between germline ends came to 19 bases. From germline, CDR1 is SGDLS and CDR2 YYNGEE. This CDR3 is built from 18 residues. The CDR3 DNA reads as TGTGCCAGCAGCCCTTACCGGGACGCCGCCGCAACTAATGAAAAACTGTTTTTT. Encoded protein: CASSPYRDAAATNEKLFF.

This chain uses TRBV29-1 with TRBJ2-6; 13 bases line up with TRBD2. The CDR3 consists of 15 residues. CDR1 is SQVTM and CDR2 is ANQGSEA in the germline V gene. V dropped 8 bases and J dropped 2; count of bases not matched to a gene: 3. CDR3 coding DNA: TGCAGCTCCGGACTAGCGGGAGCTGGGGCCAACGTCCTGACTTTC. It yields the protein CSSGLAGAGANVLTF.

V usage is TRBV25-1 and J usage is TRBJ1-4, with TRBD1 matching 9 bases. V was clipped by 6 bases and J by 8 bases; unmatched bases: 4. The CDR3 is made up of 13 amino acids. CDR1 and CDR2 from the germline V gene are MGHDK and SYGVNS. This CDR3 reads CASSADRGEKLFF. The CDR3 nucleotides are TGTGCCAGCAGCGCGGACAGGGGAGAAAAACTGTTTTTT.

This clonotype was counted at least ten times. The genes are TRBV7-6 and TRBJ1-1; no reliable D call. The CDR3 runs 13 residues. Germline V CDR1 and CDR2: SGHVS, FNYEAQ. V was pared by 1 base and J by 4 bases, with 7 bases between. CDR3 in amino acids: CASSLEGPTEAFF. The CDR3, as DNA: TGTGCCAGCAGCTTAGAAGGGCCCACTGAAGCTTTCTTT.

In this sample, this clonotype turned up a few times. The rearrangement links TRBV19 to TRBJ2-2; D is uncertain. Germline values: CDR1 LNHDA, CDR2 SQIVND (reference sequence). V gave up 6 bases and J gave up 7 bases, with 9 bases separating them. The CDR3 length is 12 residues. The CDR3 region has the DNA TGTGCCAGTAGAAAAGTGGGCGGGGAGCTGTTTTTT. This gives the protein CASRKVGGELFF. Combining the CDR3 with reference TRBV19 and TRBJ2-2 gives the whole variable domain DGGITQSPKYLFRKEGQNVTLSCEQNLNHDAMYWYRQDPGQGLRLIYYSQIVNDFQKGDIAEGYSVSREKKESFPLTVTSAQKNPTAFYLCASRKVGGELFFGEGSRLTVL.

V gene TRBV11-2 combines with J gene TRBJ2-2; 7 bases are a match to TRBD2. The V gene end was trimmed by 1 base and the J gene end by 4 bases; junction bases not matched to a gene: 3. Germline values: CDR1 SGHAT, CDR2 FQNNGV. The CDR3 covers 15 residues. The chain's CDR3 is CASSLGEGGTGELFF. The CDR3 nucleotides read TGTGCCAGCAGCTTAGGGGAGGGCGGCACCGGGGAGCTGTTTTTT.

The sample holds many counts of this clonotype. This chain joins TRBV7-2 and TRBJ2-7; 10 bases map to TRBD2. The CDR3 totals 13 residues. Germline CDR1 and CDR2: SGHTA and FQGNSA. The trim removed 6 bases at V and 6 bases at J, leaving 5 bases unmatched. Written as DNA, the CDR3 is TGTGCCAGCAGGACAAGCGGGAGGGCCGAGCAGTACTTC. This gives the protein CASRTSGRAEQYF.

To note about this clonotype: One end of the junction is discordant with germline, which a read error may explain. J is TRBJ2-6 and V is TRBV7-9; D uncertain. CDR3 length: 17 amino acids. Germline CDR1 is SEHNR and CDR2 is FQNEAQ (reference sequence). CDR3 DNA sequence: TGCGCCAGCAGCCCCTCTTACCGCGGTTCAGGGGCCAACGTCCTGACTTTC. This codes for CASSPSYRGSGANVLTF.

This clonotype was detected ten times or more. The chain couples TRBV7-2 to TRBJ2-7; D is unresolved. This CDR3 contains 15 residues. V was cut by 1 base and J by 2 bases, with 12 bases left in between. The germline CDR1 and CDR2 sequences are SGHTA and FQGNSA. In nucleotides, the CDR3 is TGTGCCAGCAGCTTAGGGGCAGGCTATCCCTACGAGCAGTACTTC. Encoded protein: CASSLGAGYPYEQYF.

This clonotype was picked up a small number of times. The gene calls are TRBV20-1 and TRBJ2-7; D is uncertain. The CDR3 is 16 residues long. CDR1 is DFQATT and CDR2 is SNEGSKA in the germline V gene (reference sequence). The ends were cut back, 6 bases at V and 1 base at J, with 22 bases in the middle. CDR3 bases: TGCAGTGCGACAATGACCGGCCCTGCTCTTTCCTACGAGCAGTACTTC. Translated: CSATMTGPALSYEQYF.

This clonotype was seen many times. The V gene is TRBV20-1, the J gene TRBJ1-6; 12 bases map to TRBD1. Germline V gene sequence: CDR1 DFQATT, CDR2 SNEGSKA (reference sequence). Trimming cost V 5 bases and J 9 bases; bases outside gene matches: 5. The CDR3 has 14 residues. CDR3 bases: TGCAGTGCTCGTGGGACAGGGGGCAGTTCACCCCTCCACTTT. Protein sequence: CSARGTGGSSPLHF.

The gene calls are TRBV18 and TRBJ2-5; D is perhaps TRBD1 (5 bases). Trimming shortened V by 3 bases and J by 5 bases, and 19 bases separated the two germline ends. The CDR3 runs to 16 residues. Germline V gene lookup returns CDR1 KGHSH and CDR2 LQKENI. The CDR3, as DNA: TGTGCCAGCTCACCTTTACCGCAGGGAAGTTCGGAGACCCAGTACTTC. Amino acids: CASSPLPQGSSETQYF.

This clonotype has more than one count but fewer than ten. The V and J genes are TRBV9 and TRBJ2-2; unclear D gene. Trimming removed 5 bases from V and 6 bases from J, with 8 bases in between. This CDR3 contains 12 residues. CDR1 is SGDLS and CDR2 is YYNGEE in the germline V gene. CDR3 residues: CASSASPGELFF. The CDR3 DNA is TGTGCCAGCAGTGCAAGTCCCGGGGAGCTGTTTTTT.

This sequence joins TRBV20-1 and TRBJ1-6; D gene unclear. The V gene's germline CDR1 is DFQATT and CDR2 SNEGSKA (reference sequence). The V end lost 4 bases, the J end lost 7 bases, and 11 bases lay between the germline ends. This CDR3 has 13 residues. The CDR3 protein is CSAMRDRNSPLHF. The CDR3 DNA sequence: TGCAGTGCTATGAGGGATCGGAATTCACCCCTCCACTTT.

The chain recombines TRBV9 with TRBJ1-2; TRBD1 agrees at 7 bases. V dropped 7 bases and J dropped 6; count of bases not matched to a gene: 12. CDR3 length equals 14 residues. Germline-derived CDR1 and CDR2 are SGDLS and YYNGEE. For the CDR3, the DNA is TGTGCCAGCTCACTGACAGGGCAGAGGAATGGCTACACCTTC. Protein product: CASSLTGQRNGYTF.

A few counts support this clonotype. The chain combines TRBV30 with TRBJ1-6; D gene ambiguous. This CDR3 region has 14 residues. Germline V gene lookup returns CDR1 GTSNPN and CDR2 SVGIG (reference sequence). Trimming pared 1 base from V and 2 bases from J, leaving 6 bases between. The CDR3 loop is CAWSGTAYNSPLHF. The CDR3 DNA sequence: TGTGCCTGGAGTGGGACTGCCTATAATTCACCCCTCCACTTT. The entire variable domain, with the rest obtained from reference TRBV30 and TRBJ1-6, is as follows: SQTIHQWPATLVQPVGSPLSLECTVEGTSNPNLYWYRQAAGRGLQLLFYSVGIGQISSEVPQNLSASRPQDRQFILSSKKLLLSDSGFYLCAWSGTAYNSPLHFGNGTRLTVT.

The chain links TRBV18 to TRBJ1-6; D unclear. There are 14 residues in the CDR3. Germline V gene lookup returns CDR1 KGHSH and CDR2 LQKENI. The V gene lost 1 base and the J gene lost 7 bases, with 8 bases spanning the gap. DNA of the CDR3: TGTGCCAGCTCACCACAGGGATTGAATTCACCCCTCCACTTT. Translation: CASSPQGLNSPLHF.

The chain links TRBV25-1 to TRBJ1-6; D is perhaps TRBD1 (6 bases). The CDR3 runs 15 residues. V lost 5 bases, J lost 7 bases, and 15 bases lay in between. The V gene's germline CDR1 is MGHDK and CDR2 SYGVNS. CDR3 DNA: TGTGCCAGCAGTTTTTTTTCCAGGGGAAATTCACCCCTCCACTTT. The encoded protein is CASSFFSRGNSPLHF.

A few counts support this clonotype. This chain uses TRBV9 with TRBJ2-7; D assignment may be TRBD1 or TRBD2 (5 bases each). The ends were cut back, 0 bases at V and 5 bases at J, with 12 bases in the middle. This CDR3 region has 14 residues. The V gene's germline CDR1 is SGDLS and CDR2 YYNGEE. Written as DNA, the CDR3 is TGTGCCAGCAGCGTAGGAGGGGTCGGTAACGAGCAGTACTTC. Translation gives CASSVGGVGNEQYF.

This clonotype was detected a few times. This sequence joins TRBV24-1 and TRBJ1-5; 7 bases map to TRBD1. V was clipped by 11 bases and J by 4 bases; unmatched bases: 10. CDR1 KGHDR and CDR2 SFDVKD come from the germline V gene. CDR3 length: 14 amino acids. The CDR3 reads CASSGTATNQPQHF. The DNA of the CDR3 is TGTGCCAGCAGCGGGACAGCGACGAATCAGCCCCAGCATTTT.

This clonotype turned up a few times. The junction departs from the called germline gene at one end, perhaps through a read error. The chain employs TRBV5-1 and TRBJ1-1; possibly TRBD1 for D (5 bases). In germline, CDR1 is SGHRS, CDR2 YFSETQ. The CDR3 consists of 15 residues. DNA of the CDR3: TGTGCCAGCAGCCTCCCAACGGGGCGCAACACTGAAGCTTTCTTT. Encoded protein: CASSLPTGRNTEAFF. The whole variable domain, remainder taken from reference TRBV5-1 and TRBJ1-1, is KAGVTQTPRYLIKTRGQQVTLSCSPISGHRSVSWYQQTPGQGLQFLFEYFSETQRNKGNFPGRFSGRQFSNSRSEMNVSTLELGDSALYLCASSLPTGRNTEAFFGQGTRLTVV.